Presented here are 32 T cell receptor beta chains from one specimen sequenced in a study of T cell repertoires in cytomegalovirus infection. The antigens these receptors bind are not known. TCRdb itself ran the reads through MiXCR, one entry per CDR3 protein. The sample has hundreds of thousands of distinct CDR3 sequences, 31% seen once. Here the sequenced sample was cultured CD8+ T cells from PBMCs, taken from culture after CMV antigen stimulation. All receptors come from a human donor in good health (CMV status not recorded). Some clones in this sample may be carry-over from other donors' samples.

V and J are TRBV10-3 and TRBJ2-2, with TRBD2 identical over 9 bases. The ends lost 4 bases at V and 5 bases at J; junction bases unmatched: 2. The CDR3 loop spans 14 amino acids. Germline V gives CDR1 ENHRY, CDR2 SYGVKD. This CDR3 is CAISGSGGTGELFF. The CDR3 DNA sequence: TGTGCCATCAGTGGTAGCGGGGGAACCGGGGAGCTGTTTTTT.

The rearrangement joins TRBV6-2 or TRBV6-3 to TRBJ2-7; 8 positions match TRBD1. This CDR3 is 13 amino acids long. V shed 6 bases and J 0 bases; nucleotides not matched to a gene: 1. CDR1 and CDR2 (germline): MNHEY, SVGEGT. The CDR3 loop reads CASRTGVSYEQYV. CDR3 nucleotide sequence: TGTGCCAGCAGGACAGGGGTCTCCTACGAGCAGTACGTC.

This CDR3 reads CASSQGQVLGNEQFF. The CDR3 DNA reads TGTGCCAGCAGCCAAGGACAGGTATTAGGGAATGAGCAGTTCTTC. This sequence joins TRBV4-2 and TRBJ2-1; D may be TRBD1 (6 bases). Germline V gives CDR1 LGHNA, CDR2 YNFKEQ. The CDR3 runs to 15 residues. Trimming took 1 base from V and 7 from J, leaving 14 bases between them.

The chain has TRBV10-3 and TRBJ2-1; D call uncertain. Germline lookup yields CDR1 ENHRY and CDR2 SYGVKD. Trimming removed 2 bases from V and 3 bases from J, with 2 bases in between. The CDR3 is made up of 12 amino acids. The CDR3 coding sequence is TGTGCCATCAGTGAGAACTACAATGAGCAGTTCTTC. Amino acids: CAISENYNEQFF.

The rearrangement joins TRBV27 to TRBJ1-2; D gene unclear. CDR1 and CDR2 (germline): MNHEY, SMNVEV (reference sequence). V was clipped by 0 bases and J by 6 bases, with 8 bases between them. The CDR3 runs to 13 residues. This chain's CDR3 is CASSLSIPNGYTF. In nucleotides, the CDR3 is TGTGCCAGCAGTTTATCGATCCCAAATGGCTACACCTTC.

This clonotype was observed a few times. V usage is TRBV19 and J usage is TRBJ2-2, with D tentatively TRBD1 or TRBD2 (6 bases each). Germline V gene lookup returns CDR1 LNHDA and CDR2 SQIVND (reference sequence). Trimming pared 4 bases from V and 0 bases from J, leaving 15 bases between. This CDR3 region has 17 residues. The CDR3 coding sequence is TGTGCCAGTAGTAGGGGGGCGGACGCTTCGAACACCGGGGAGCTGTTTTTT. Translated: CASSRGADASNTGELFF.

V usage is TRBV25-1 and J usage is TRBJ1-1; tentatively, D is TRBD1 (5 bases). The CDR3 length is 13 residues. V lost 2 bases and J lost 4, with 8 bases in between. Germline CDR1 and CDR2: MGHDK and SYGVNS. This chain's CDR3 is CASSEEGFTEAFF. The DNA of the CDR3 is TGTGCCAGCAGTGAAGAGGGGTTCACTGAAGCTTTCTTT.

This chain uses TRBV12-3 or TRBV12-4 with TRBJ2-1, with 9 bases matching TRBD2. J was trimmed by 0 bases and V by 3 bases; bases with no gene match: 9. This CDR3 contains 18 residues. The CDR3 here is CASSLAASGVSSYNEQFF. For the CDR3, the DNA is TGTGCCAGCAGTTTGGCTGCTAGCGGGGTGAGCTCCTACAATGAGCAGTTCTTC.

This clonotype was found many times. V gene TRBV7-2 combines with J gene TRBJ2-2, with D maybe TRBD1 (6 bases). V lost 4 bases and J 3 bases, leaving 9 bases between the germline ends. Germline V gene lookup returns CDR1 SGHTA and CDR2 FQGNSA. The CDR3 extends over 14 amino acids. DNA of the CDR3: TGTGCCAGCAGCTGGGACACTTACACCGGGGAGCTGTTTTTT. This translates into CASSWDTYTGELFF.

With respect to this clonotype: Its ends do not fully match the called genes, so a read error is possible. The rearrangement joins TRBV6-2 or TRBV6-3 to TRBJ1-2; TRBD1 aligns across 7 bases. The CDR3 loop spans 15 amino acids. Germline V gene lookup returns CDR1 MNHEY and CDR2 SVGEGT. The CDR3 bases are TGTGCCAGCATTTACTCCGGACAGGTTTACTATGGCTACACCTTC. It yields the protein CASIYSGQVYYGYTF.

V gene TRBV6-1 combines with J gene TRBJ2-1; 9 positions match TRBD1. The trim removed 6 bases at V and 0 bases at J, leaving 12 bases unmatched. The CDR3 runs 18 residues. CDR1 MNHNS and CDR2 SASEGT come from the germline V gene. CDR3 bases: TGTGCCAGCAGCCCCAAAGGGACAGGGACTCACTCCTACAATGAGCAGTTCTTC. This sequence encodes CASSPKGTGTHSYNEQFF.

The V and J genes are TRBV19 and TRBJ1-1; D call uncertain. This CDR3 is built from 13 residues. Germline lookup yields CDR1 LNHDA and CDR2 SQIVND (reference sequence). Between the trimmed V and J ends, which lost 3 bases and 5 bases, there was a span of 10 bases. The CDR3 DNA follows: TGTGCCAGTAGTATCCCCACCCAGACTGAAGCTTTCTTT. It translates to CASSIPTQTEAFF.

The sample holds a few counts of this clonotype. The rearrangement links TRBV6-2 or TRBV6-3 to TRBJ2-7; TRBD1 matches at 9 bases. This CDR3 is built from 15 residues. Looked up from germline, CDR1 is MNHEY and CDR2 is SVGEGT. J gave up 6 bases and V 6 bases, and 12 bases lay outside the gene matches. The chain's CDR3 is CASRPPGQGQSEQYV. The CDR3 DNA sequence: TGTGCCAGCAGGCCGCCGGGACAGGGTCAGAGCGAGCAGTACGTC.

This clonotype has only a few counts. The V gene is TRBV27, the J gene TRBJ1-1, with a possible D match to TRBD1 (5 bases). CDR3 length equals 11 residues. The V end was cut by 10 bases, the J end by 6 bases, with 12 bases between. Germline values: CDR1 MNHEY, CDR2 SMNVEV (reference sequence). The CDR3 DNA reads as TGTGCCACACGGTGGGGGGCTGAAGCTTTCTTT. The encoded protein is CATRWGAEAFF.

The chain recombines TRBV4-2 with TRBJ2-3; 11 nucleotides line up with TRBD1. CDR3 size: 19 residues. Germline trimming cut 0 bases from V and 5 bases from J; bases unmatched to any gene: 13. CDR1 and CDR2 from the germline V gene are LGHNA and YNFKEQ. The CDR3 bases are TGTGCCAGCAGCCAAGACGCTTATTTAGGACAGGGGGCTTTAGATACGCAGTATTTT. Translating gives CASSQDAYLGQGALDTQYF.

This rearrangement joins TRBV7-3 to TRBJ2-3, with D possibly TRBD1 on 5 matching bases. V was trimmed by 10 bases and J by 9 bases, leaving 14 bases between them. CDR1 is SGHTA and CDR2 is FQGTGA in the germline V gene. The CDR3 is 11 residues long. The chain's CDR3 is CAKPLGETQYF. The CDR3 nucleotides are TGTGCCAAACCCTTAGGGGAAACGCAGTATTTT.

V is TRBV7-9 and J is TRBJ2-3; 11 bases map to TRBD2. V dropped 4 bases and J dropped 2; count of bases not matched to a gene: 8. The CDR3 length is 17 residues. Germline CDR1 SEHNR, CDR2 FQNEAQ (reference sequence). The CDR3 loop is CASSSQISGGDTDTQYF. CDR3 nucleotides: TGTGCCAGCAGCTCCCAAATTAGCGGGGGGGACACAGATACGCAGTATTTT. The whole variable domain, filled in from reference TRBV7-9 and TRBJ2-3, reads DTGVSQNPRHKITKRGQNVTFRCDPISEHNRLYWYRQTLGQGPEFLTYFQNEAQLEKSRLLSDRFSAERPKGSFSTLEIQRTEQGDSAMYLCASSSQISGGDTDTQYFGPGTRLTVL.

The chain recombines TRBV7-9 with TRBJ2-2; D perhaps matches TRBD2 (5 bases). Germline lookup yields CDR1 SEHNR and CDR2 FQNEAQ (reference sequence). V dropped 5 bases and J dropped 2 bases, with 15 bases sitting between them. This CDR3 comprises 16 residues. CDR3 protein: CASSPLGGLNTGELFF. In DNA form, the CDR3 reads TGTGCCAGCAGCCCCCTTGGCGGGCTAAACACCGGGGAGCTGTTTTTT.

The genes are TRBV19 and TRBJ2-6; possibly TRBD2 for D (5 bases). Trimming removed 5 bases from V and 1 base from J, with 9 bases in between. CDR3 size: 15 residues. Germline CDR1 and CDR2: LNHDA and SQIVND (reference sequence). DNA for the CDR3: TGTGCCAGTAGTTGGCCGGGATCTGGGGCCAACGTCCTGACTTTC. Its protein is CASSWPGSGANVLTF.

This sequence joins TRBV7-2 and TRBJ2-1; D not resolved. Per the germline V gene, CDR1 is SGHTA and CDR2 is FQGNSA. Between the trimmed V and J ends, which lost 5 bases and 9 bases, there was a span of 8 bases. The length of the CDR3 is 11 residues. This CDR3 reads CASSQITEQFF. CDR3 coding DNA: TGTGCCAGCAGCCAAATCACTGAGCAGTTCTTC.

DNA for the CDR3: TGTGCCAGCTCACCCTCGACAGGGCTCGGCTACACCTTC. Translating gives CASSPSTGLGYTF. This chain uses TRBV18 with TRBJ1-2; 7 nucleotides align to TRBD1. The CDR3 spans 13 residues. Trimming removed 3 bases from V and 8 bases from J; junction bases left unmatched: 6. The germline gives CDR1 KGHSH, CDR2 LQKENI.

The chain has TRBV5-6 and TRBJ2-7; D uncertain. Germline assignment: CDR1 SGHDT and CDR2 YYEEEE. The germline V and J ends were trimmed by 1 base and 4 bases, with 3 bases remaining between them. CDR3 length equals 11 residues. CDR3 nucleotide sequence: TGTGCCAGCAGCTTGTATTACGAGCAGTACGTC. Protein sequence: CASSLYYEQYV.

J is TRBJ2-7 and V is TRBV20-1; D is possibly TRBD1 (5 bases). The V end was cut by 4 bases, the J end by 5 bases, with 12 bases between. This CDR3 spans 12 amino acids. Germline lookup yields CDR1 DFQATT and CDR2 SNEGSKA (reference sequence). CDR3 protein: CSATDIGDEQYF. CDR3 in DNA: TGCAGTGCTACCGACATAGGGGACGAGCAGTACTTC.

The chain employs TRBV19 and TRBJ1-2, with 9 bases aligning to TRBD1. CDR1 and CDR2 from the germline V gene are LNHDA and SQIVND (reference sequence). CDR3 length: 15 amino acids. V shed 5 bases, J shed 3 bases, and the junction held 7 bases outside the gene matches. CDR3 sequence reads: CASSWGQGGHYGYTF. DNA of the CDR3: TGTGCCAGTAGTTGGGGACAGGGAGGCCACTATGGCTACACCTTC.

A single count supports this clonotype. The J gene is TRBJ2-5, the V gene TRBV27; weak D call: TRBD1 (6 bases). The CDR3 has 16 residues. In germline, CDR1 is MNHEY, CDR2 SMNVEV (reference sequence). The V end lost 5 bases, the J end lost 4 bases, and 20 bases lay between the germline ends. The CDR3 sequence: CASSASGGGSRETQYF. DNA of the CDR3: TGTGCCAGCAGTGCCTCGGGTGGGGGCTCTAGAGAGACCCAGTACTTC.

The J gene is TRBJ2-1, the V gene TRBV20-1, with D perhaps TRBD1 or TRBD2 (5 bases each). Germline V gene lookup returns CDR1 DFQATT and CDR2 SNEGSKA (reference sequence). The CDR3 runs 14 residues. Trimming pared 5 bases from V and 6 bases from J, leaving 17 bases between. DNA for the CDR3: TGCAGTGCTCCCGCCCGGGGCAAATTCAATGAGCAGTTCTTC. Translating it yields CSAPARGKFNEQFF.

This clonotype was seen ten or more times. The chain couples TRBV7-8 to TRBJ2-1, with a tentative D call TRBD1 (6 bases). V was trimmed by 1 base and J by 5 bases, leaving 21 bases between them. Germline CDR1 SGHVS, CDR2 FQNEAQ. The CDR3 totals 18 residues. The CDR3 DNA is TGTGCCAGCAGCTTAGTAACCCCCCTAGAAAACAGGGACAATGAGCAGTTCTTC. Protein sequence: CASSLVTPLENRDNEQFF.

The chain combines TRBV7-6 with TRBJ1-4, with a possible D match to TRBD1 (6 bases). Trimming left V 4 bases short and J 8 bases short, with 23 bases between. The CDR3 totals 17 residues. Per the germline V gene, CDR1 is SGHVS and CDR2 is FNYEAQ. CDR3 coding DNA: TGTGCCAGCAGCTACACTACGGGCCCGGGGGGCGGAGAAAAACTGTTTTTT. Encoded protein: CASSYTTGPGGGEKLFF.

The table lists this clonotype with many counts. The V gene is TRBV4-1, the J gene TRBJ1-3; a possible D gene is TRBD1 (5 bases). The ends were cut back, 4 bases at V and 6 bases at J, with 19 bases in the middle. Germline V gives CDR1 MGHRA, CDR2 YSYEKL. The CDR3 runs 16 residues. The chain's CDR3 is CASSLPFQGRENTIYF. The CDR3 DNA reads TGCGCCAGCAGCCTCCCCTTCCAGGGTCGGGAAAACACCATATATTTT.

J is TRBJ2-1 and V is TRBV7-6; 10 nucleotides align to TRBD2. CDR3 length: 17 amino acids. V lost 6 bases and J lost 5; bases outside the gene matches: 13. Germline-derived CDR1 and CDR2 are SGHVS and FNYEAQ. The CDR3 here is CASRPSPASGGDNEQFF. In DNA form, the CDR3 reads TGTGCCAGCAGGCCATCACCCGCCAGCGGGGGGGACAATGAGCAGTTCTTC.

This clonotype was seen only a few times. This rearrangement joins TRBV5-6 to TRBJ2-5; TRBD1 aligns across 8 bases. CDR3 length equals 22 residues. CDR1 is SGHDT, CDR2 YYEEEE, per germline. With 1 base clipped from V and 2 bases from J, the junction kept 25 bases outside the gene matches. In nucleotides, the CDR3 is TGTGCCAGCAGCTTGAACGTGGCGGTTTTCAGAGAGGACAGGGTTCTTCAAGAGACCCAGTACTTC. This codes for CASSLNVAVFREDRVLQETQYF.

CDR3: CASSQATYYGYTF. The CDR3 DNA reads as TGTGCCAGCAGCCAAGCGACGTACTATGGCTACACCTTC. V is TRBV7-9 and J is TRBJ1-2, with D unclear. This CDR3 has 13 amino acids. V was clipped by 5 bases and J by 3 bases, with 10 bases between them. CDR1 and CDR2 (germline): SEHNR, FQNEAQ (reference sequence).